These T cell receptor beta chains were read from a single sample in a study of response to subunit inactivated influenza vaccine. TCRdb reprocessed the RT-PCR reads with MiXCR, giving one entry per CDR3 protein. The table records 500,000 to 600,000 distinct CDR3 sequences, around 13% of them present only once. This specimen was PBMCs from blood, taken about 40 days after vaccination. Every receptor here comes from a man in his fifties who received an inactivated influenza vaccine. CDR3s include the opening cysteine and the closing phenylalanine or tryptophan. D genes are given only for firm matches. Not every row has a clone size; where given, it reads once, few, many or a size class.

cdr3_length,v_call,d_call,j_call,clone_size,cdr3_nt,cdr3_aa
12,TRBV10-3,NA,TRBJ2-1,NA,TGTGCCATCAGTGTAGTAGAGAATGAGCAGTTCTTC,CAISVVENEQFF
15,TRBV27,TRBD1,TRBJ2-1,NA,TGTGCCAGCAGTTTATGGGGGACAGTCTACAATGAGCAGTTCTTC,CASSLWGTVYNEQFF
16,TRBV5-1,TRBD2,TRBJ2-7,NA,TGCGCCAGCAGCCCTGGTTGGACTAGCGGGACTCGCGAGCAGTACTTC,CASSPGWTSGTREQYF
12,TRBV2,NA,TRBJ1-1,few,TGTGCCAGCAGCGAACAGGACACTGAAGCTTTCTTT,CASSEQDTEAFF
14,TRBV7-2,NA,TRBJ2-5,few,TGTGCCAGCAGCACCGACCCGTACCAAGAGACCCAGTACTTC,CASSTDPYQETQYF
17,TRBV11-2,NA,TRBJ2-3,few,TGTGCCAGCAGCTTCCGGACCCAGAATTGGGGCACAGATACGCAGTATTTT,CASSFRTQNWGTDTQYF
16,TRBV10-3,TRBD1,TRBJ1-4,NA,TGTGCCATCAGTGTGACAGGGAGGGGCGATAATGAAAAACTGTTTTTT,CAISVTGRGDNEKLFF
13,TRBV7-2,NA,TRBJ2-1,NA,TGTGCCAGCCTAAGGACCTCGGTCAATGAGCAGTTCTTC,CASLRTSVNEQFF
18,TRBV12-3/TRBV12-4,NA,TRBJ2-6,NA,TGTGCCAGCAGCCTCAATTGGGGGCGGACCTCTGGGGCCAACGTCCTGACTTTC,CASSLNWGRTSGANVLTF
13,TRBV4-1,NA,TRBJ1-2,few,TGCGCCAGCAGCCAAGAGATAGGGGTTGGCTACACCTTC,CASSQEIGVGYTF
14,TRBV19,NA,TRBJ1-5,few,TGTGCCAGTAGTAGGCCGGTGAGCAATCAGCCCCAGCATTTT,CASSRPVSNQPQHF
14,TRBV9,NA,TRBJ2-1,many,TGTGCCAGCAGCGTCCACCCAGATGGGAATGAGCAGTTCTTC,CASSVHPDGNEQFF
14,TRBV28,TRBD1,TRBJ2-1,few,TGTGCCAGCAGGTCCGGGACAGTCAACAATGAGCAGTTCTTC,CASRSGTVNNEQFF
13,TRBV12-3/TRBV12-4,NA,TRBJ2-2,many,TGTGCCAGCAGTTTCGTCGGAACCGGGGAGCTGTTTTTT,CASSFVGTGELFF
16,TRBV5-1,TRBD2,TRBJ2-3,few,TGCGCCAGCAGCTTAAATCCTAGCGGGCTCACAGATACGCAGTATTTT,CASSLNPSGLTDTQYF
13,TRBV7-2,NA,TRBJ2-7,few,TGTGCCAGCAGCTTCAACAAGTGGCGCGAGCAGTACTTC,CASSFNKWREQYF